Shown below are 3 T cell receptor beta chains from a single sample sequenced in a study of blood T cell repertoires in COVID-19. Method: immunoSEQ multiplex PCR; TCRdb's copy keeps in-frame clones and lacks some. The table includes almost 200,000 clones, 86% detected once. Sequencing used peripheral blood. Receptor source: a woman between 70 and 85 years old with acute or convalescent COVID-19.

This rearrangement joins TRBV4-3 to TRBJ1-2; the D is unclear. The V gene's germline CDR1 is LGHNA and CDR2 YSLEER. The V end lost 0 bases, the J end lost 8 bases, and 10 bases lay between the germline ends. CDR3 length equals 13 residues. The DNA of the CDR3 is TGCGCCAGCAGCCAAGAGCGAGGGATGGGCTACACCTTC. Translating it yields CASSQERGMGYTF.

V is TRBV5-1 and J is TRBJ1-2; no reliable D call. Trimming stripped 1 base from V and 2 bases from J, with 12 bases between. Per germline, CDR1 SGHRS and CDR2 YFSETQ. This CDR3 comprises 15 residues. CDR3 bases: TGCGCCAGCAGCTTGCTCTCGGCAGGAAACTATGGCTACACCTTC. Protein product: CASSLLSAGNYGYTF.

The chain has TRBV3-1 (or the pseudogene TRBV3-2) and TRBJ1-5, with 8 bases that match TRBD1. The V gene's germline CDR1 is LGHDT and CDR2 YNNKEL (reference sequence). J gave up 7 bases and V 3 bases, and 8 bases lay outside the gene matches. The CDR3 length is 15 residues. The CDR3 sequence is CASSHAGGQNQPQHF. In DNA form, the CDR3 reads TGTGCCAGCAGCCACGCAGGGGGCCAAAACCAGCCCCAGCATTTT.